The clone carrying this TCR beta chain counts as medium-sized. These data come from a study of blood T cells in healthy people across ages. V lost 1 base and J 5 bases, leaving 12 bases between the germline ends. The CDR3 is made up of 14 amino acids. Germline CDR1 and CDR2: LGHNA and YNFKEQ. A second PCR of about 6 to 11 cycles used a sample-barcoded 5' primer and a J-beta primer mix. TCRdb itself ran the 5' RACE reads through MiXCR, one entry per CDR3 protein. The sample records some 940,000 distinct CDR3 sequences, 25% to 35% being singletons. The data also belong to a second study, concerning T cells of mothers and their children.

The chain has TRBV4-2 and TRBJ2-7; no firm D call. This receptor was taken from a middle-aged woman in good health. Sequencing was done on a sample of blood. Here the CDR3 DNA reads TGTGCCAGCAGCCAAGGATCCGGGTTCAACGAGCAGTACTTC. Its translation is CASSQGSGFNEQYF.